The sequence of this T cell receptor beta chain was determined in a study of T cells in localized non-small cell lung cancer (dated by TCRdb to about 2020). Background on the whole study: T cell repertoires of 200 to 300 early-stage NSCLC patients were analyzed, with tumors being compared against uninvolved tumor-adjacent lungs. The cohort consisted of a few hundred treatment-naive NSCLC patients whose localized lung tumors had been resected. A mean age of around 69 years was recorded for the NSCLC patients, of whom roughly 130 were male and 100 to 110 were female.

Worth noting for this clone: It lacks a known antigen. No quality values exist for individual bases; no much larger clone is one base distant.

At diagnosis, tumor, uninvolved tumor-adjacent lung and peripheral blood were collected and then preserved as a mix of FFPE and fresh-frozen material. For TCR repertoire profiling, the blood samples were analyzed as peripheral blood mononuclear cells. The research as a whole found: Of the top 100 tumor clones, a median of 57 were detected in paired uninvolved adjacent lung; under 35 were also among that lung's top 100. Higher blood T cell density associated with longer overall survival, while higher adjacent-lung clonality associated with shorter survival. Because of the exploratory design, TCR variables were selected using unadjusted p-values without false-discovery rate correction. Multi-region tumor sequencing was not performed, so intratumor heterogeneity could not be excluded. Uninvolved tumor-adjacent lung showed the highest T cell clonality, higher than tumor, which suggests more focused antigenic responses in the adjacent lung.

TCR beta CDR3 regions were sequenced from DNA using the immunoSEQ Assay. Processing in the source paper ran as follows. To compute T cell density, TCR beta template counts were normalized to usable DNA, which was estimated by amplifying housekeeping genes. Richness was estimated using the preseqR package, with extrapolation to 400,000 templates for PBMC samples and to 120,000 templates for tissue samples. Clonality was defined as one minus Pielou's evenness. Differential abundance testing on productive amino-acid clonotypes, with a minimum total count of 5 and an alpha of 0.1, was used to identify tissue-enriched TCRs. Repertoire overlap between compartments was quantified with the Jaccard Index and Morisita Overlap Index. GLIPH clustered TCR beta CDR3s with public tetramer-defined viral CDR3s; viral motifs required at least three viral sequences plus V-gene enrichment. TCRdb stores this immuneACCESS table with in-frame sequences only. Part of the clones is absent; in the studies checked, under half of the shortfall reflects unresolved V genes, and no reason is known for the rest. V and J calls plus clone size are reproduced from that table; the DNA served to infer D and trimming. This sample has 130,000 or so clones in its table, and approximately 88% of those were observed once. Of the sample, approximately 1.5% is held by the ten largest clones.

This sequence originates from a female donor of 60 years or more with stage I lung adenocarcinoma. Sequenced material: peripheral blood, taken before any cancer treatment.

The CDR3 amino acid sequence is: CARSGARGRGTGELFF. The DNA sequence follows: TGTGCCAGAAGCGGGGCTAGGGGGCGCGGCACCGGGGAGCTGTTTTTT. In this chain, TRBV5-3 is recombined with TRBJ2-2; TRBD1 fits 7 bases in the junction. TRBV5-3 is designated an ORF whose function remains uncertain. Here V drops 4 bases and J drops 4 bases, and the junction holds 10 bases not matched to any gene. The CDR3, from cysteine to phenylalanine, totals 16 residues. Only the CDR3 region is kept as DNA, spanning 48 bases read in frame from base 1.